The text below deals with one T cell receptor (beta chain). Antigen: not known. The entry originates in a study of yellow fever vaccine responses in identical twins. Findings and caveats of the study: The T cell response to vaccination in identical twins was reportedly partly convergent and partly personalized.

In TCRdb, the RT-PCR reads were re-called with MiXCR into one record per CDR3 protein. The sample has fewer than 5,000 distinct CDR3 sequences, roughly 85% seen once. The germline V gene encodes CDR1 LGHNA and CDR2 YSLEER. The V and J ends lost 1 base and 2 bases, in that order; junction bases with no gene match: 2. The CDR3 is made up of 16 amino acids. The rearrangement links TRBV4-3 to TRBJ2-6; 7 bases align to TRBD1. The sample consisted of T cells from blood (PBMCs), unsorted or a sorted subset (not recorded which), taken before or after yellow fever vaccination (not recorded which). This TCR was recovered from a woman in her late teens or twenties who received the yellow fever vaccine. CDR3 sequence: CASSQADRAGANVLTF. In DNA, the CDR3 is TGCGCCAGCAGCCAAGCTGACAGGGCTGGGGCCAACGTCCTGACTTTC.